This T cell receptor beta chain was found in a study of T-cell reconstitution after alpha-beta-depleted transplantation in children (dated by TCRdb to 2015 to 2016). A note on the overall study: Using TCR repertoire profiling, the study quantitatively followed how T-cell immune reconstitution unfolded in children after TCRalphabeta/CD19-depleted allogeneic hematopoietic cell transplantation.

The germline V gene (reference sequence) sets CDR1 to SGHKS and CDR2 to YYEKEE. Taken from cysteine to phenylalanine, the CDR3 has 15 residues. CDR3 DNA is the only sequence kept; it has 45 bases, read in frame from the first base. V loses 2 bases at its end and J loses 4 bases; junction bases beyond the gene matches: 5. Here is what the overall study found, with its caveats: Apparently early alphabetaT-cell count recovery about two months after transplant reportedly relied on only several hundred rapidly expanded clones derived from non-depleted graft cells. Hyperexpanded clone frequencies declined over subsequent months; after one year, T-cell counts and TCRbeta diversity were mostly attributed to newly produced T cells. In some patients, the high TCRbeta diversity seen at day 60 was put down to recipient T cells and intrathymic progenitors that had survived conditioning.

The receptor library was made with PCR. The sequencer was an Illumina HiSeq 2500. Molecular barcoding was employed in the preparation of TCR libraries, with unique molecular identifiers being used to normalize TCRbeta repertoire quantification. Clones were called with MiXCR by TCRdb after fastp trimmed the public reads at Q25, and only in-frame beta chains were retained. Entries that share a CDR3 protein sequence are merged under the most common genes and DNA. The sample profile shows 200,000 to 250,000 distinct CDR3 sequences; around 7.5% of them were found once. Of the sample, 6.3% is held by the ten largest clones. This clonotype was counted ten times or more. Which antigen it targets is not known. No per-base quality is available; no much larger clone lies one base away. The treatment or condition label of this sample denotes: allogeneic hematopoietic cell transplantation with graft depleted of TCRalphabeta T cells and CD19 B cells. TCRalphabeta/CD19-depleted allogeneic hematopoietic cell grafts were given to the transplant recipients, all of whom were children.

The rearranged segments are TRBV5-5 and TRBJ2-2, with 7 central nucleotides matching TRBD2. The receptor comes from a male patient aged 10-17 years who had a stem cell transplant for acute lymphoblastic leukemia, so the T cells may come from the graft donor. The material sequenced was PBMCs, mostly from graft donor cells, taken 180 days after TCRalphabeta/CD19-depleted stem cell transplant. The CDR3 reads CASSFGTIFTGELFF. The DNA sequence is as follows: TGTGCCAGCAGCTTTGGGACTATTTTCACCGGGGAGCTGTTTTTT.